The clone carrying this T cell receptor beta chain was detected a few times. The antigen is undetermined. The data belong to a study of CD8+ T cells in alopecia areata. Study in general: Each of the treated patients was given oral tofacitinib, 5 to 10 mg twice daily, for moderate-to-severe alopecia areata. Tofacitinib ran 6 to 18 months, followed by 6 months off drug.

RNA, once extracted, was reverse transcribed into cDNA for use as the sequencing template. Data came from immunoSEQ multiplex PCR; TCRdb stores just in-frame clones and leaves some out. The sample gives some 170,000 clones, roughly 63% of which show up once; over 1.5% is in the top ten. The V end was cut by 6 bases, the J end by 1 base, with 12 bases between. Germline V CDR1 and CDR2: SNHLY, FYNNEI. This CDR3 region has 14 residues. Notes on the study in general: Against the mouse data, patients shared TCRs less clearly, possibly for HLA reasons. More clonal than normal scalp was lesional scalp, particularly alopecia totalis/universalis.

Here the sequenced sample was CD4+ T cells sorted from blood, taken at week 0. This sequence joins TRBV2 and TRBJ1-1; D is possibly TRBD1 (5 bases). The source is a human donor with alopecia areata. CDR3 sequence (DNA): TGTGCCAGCAGCCTAGAAAGGGGGAACACTGAAGCTTTCTTT. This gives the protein CASSLERGNTEAFF.